This record concerns one T cell receptor (beta chain) sequence. These data belong to a study of blood T cell repertoires in COVID-19. Study summary: Some COVID-19 samples were acute and others convalescent; all came from the United States, Italy and Spain. Nucleic acid was either cDNA or gDNA, and it came from T cells, B-cell-depleted T cells, or PBMCs.

Sequencing was performed with immunoSEQ multiplex PCR; in TCRdb, only in-frame clones are kept and a portion is missing. Of over 130,000 clones listed, 80% to 90% are singletons. V was cut by 3 bases and J by 7 bases, with 15 bases left in between. The CDR3 contains 15 residues. The germline V gene encodes CDR1 LNHDA and CDR2 SQIVND (reference sequence). The sample comprised peripheral blood. The chain recombines TRBV19 with TRBJ1-4, with D maybe TRBD1 (6 bases). The source of this sequence is a man aged 65 to 79 with acute or convalescent COVID-19. CDR3 DNA sequence: TGTGCCAGTAGTATCTCGGGACAACCGGGTGAAAAACTGTTTTTT. It encodes CASSISGQPGEKLFF.